This TCR beta chain was sequenced during a study of cytomegalovirus exposure and HLA in healthy donors. From germline, CDR1 is SQVTM and CDR2 ANQGSEA. V lost 7 bases, J lost 6 bases, and 8 bases stayed unmatched. There are 13 residues in the CDR3. It was with 60 Vbeta and 13 Jbeta primers that the PCR ran. Produced via immunoSEQ multiplex PCR; TCRdb's table is partial and in-frame only. The sample consists of 85,000 to 100,000 clones, 78% of them appearing once. This chain connects TRBV29-1 to TRBJ1-1; the match to TRBD1 covers 10 bases. The origin of this receptor is a woman aged 40 to 49 in good health and CMV-seropositive. The sequenced sample consisted of PBMCs. This chain's CDR3 is CSALRDRGSEAFF. CDR3 DNA: TGCAGCGCCCTCCGGGACAGGGGATCTGAAGCTTTCTTT.